This T cell receptor (beta chain) was observed in a study of CD8+ T cells in alopecia areata. In the study overall: It was oral tofacitinib, at 5 to 10 mg twice daily, that treated patients received. Tofacitinib ran for 6 to 18 months before 6 months off drug.

The CDR3 runs to 13 residues. From germline, CDR1 is SEHNR and CDR2 FQNEAQ (reference sequence). Trimming cost V 6 bases and J 5 bases, with 13 bases left between them. cDNA prepared by RNA extraction and subsequent reverse transcription served as the template for sequencing. Here immunoSEQ multiplex PCR was the method, and the copy in TCRdb shows in-frame clones only, minus some. Of 65,000 to 70,000 clones in the sample, approximately 58% were seen once. This clone was observed a handful of times. Antigen specificity is unknown. Points from the study as a whole: Sharing of TCRs across patients appeared less clear than in mice, possibly for HLA-related reasons.

This specimen was CD8+ T cells sorted from blood, taken at week 0. The sequence was obtained from a human donor with alopecia areata. The chain employs TRBV7-9 and TRBJ2-5; D is unclear. CDR3: CASRPTSAETQYF. CDR3 in DNA: TGTGCCAGCAGGCCTACCAGTGCGGAGACCCAGTACTTC.